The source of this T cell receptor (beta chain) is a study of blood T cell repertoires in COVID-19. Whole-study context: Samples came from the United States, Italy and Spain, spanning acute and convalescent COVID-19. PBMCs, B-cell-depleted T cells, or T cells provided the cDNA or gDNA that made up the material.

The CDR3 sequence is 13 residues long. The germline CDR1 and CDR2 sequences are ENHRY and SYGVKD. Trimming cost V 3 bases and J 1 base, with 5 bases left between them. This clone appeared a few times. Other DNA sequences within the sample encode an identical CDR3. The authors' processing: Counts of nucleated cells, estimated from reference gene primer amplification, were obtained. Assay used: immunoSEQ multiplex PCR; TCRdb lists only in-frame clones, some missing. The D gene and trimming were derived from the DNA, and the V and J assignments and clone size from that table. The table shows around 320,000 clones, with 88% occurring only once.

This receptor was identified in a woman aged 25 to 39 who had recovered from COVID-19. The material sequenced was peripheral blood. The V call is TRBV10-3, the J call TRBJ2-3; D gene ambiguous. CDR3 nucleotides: TGTGCCATCAGTGACTCGGGCACAGATACGCAGTATTTT. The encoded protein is CAISDSGTDTQYF.